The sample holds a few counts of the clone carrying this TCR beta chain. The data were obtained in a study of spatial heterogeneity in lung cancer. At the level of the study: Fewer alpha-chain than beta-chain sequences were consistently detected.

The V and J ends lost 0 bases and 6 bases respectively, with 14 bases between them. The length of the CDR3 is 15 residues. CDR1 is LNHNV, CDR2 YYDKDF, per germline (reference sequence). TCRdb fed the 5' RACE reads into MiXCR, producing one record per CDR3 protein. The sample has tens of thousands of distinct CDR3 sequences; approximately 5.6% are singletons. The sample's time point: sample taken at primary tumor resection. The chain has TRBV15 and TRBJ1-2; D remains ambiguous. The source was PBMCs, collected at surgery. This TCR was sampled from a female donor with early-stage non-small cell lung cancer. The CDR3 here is CATSRDRAVSHGYTF. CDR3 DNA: TGTGCCACCAGCAGAGATAGGGCAGTATCTCATGGCTACACCTTC.